Below, 11 T cell receptor beta chains from the same sample are listed, as sequenced in a study of T cell repertoires in cytomegalovirus infection. From the reads, TCRdb called clonotypes with MiXCR, one entry per CDR3 protein. This sample has about 740,000 distinct CDR3 sequences, with roughly a third found just once. Sequenced sample: PBMCs. The receptors come from a human donor in good health (CMV status not recorded). Some clones in this sample may be carry-over from other donors' samples.

This clonotype has more than one count but fewer than ten. V and J are TRBV18 and TRBJ1-1, with 8 positions matching TRBD1. After removal of 1 base from V and 3 bases from J, the junction contained 7 bases not matched to a gene. The germline CDR1 and CDR2 sequences are KGHSH and LQKENI. The CDR3 is made up of 16 amino acids. The CDR3 DNA is TGTGCCAGCTCACCACGCCAGACAGGGGTTTACACTGAAGCTTTCTTT. It specifies CASSPRQTGVYTEAFF.

At least ten counts were recorded for this clonotype. This chain links TRBV4-2 with TRBJ2-3, with no clear D. Germline V CDR1 and CDR2: LGHNA, YNFKEQ. The V and J ends lost 3 bases and 5 bases respectively, with 3 bases between them. The CDR3 runs to 11 residues. The CDR3: CASSQGDTQYF. For the CDR3, the DNA is TGTGCCAGCAGCCAGGGAGATACGCAGTATTTT.

The chain is built from TRBV5-5 and TRBJ2-3; 10 nucleotides agree with TRBD2. The CDR3 has 17 amino acids. Germline V lookup: CDR1 SGHKS, CDR2 YYEKEE (reference sequence). The V segment lost 0 bases and the J segment 1 base; nucleotides outside the gene matches: 5. CDR3 nucleotides: TGTGCCAGCAGCTTGGAGGCTAGCGGGGGTCGCACAGATACGCAGTATTTT. This codes for CASSLEASGGRTDTQYF.

This clonotype was seen only a few times. The CDR3 reads CASSPGTGSQNTEAFF. In nucleotides, the CDR3 is TGTGCCAGCAGTCCAGGGACAGGGTCCCAGAACACTGAAGCTTTCTTT. V is TRBV27 and J is TRBJ1-1; 9 bases map to TRBD1. Germline-derived CDR1 and CDR2 are MNHEY and SMNVEV (reference sequence). The CDR3 has 16 residues. J lost 1 base, V lost 5 bases, and 8 bases had no gene match.

This clonotype appeared a few times. The chain is built from TRBV4-1 and TRBJ1-1; D not certain. Germline CDR1 is MGHRA and CDR2 is YSYEKL. The CDR3 length is 16 residues. V was clipped by 0 bases and J by 8 bases, with 19 bases between them. CDR3 bases: TGCGCCAGCAGCCAAGATTTCCAATATTACGCAACCGAAGCTTTCTTT. Amino acid sequence: CASSQDFQYYATEAFF.

The chain uses TRBV6-5 and TRBJ1-5; 7 bases align to TRBD1. The trim removed 6 bases at V and 8 bases at J, leaving 4 bases unmatched. CDR1 is MNHEY and CDR2 is SVGAGI in the germline V gene. This CDR3 is built from 12 residues. Here the CDR3 reads CASSRGQEPQHF. For the CDR3, the DNA is TGTGCCAGCAGCCGCGGACAGGAGCCCCAGCATTTT.

This clonotype was observed a few times. CDR3 DNA: TGTGCCAGCAGCTTAGCGAGGACAGTAGACACTGAAGCTTTCTTT. Encoded protein: CASSLARTVDTEAFF. The chain combines TRBV7-8 with TRBJ1-1, with D tentatively TRBD1 (6 bases). The CDR3 is made up of 15 amino acids. V was pared by 0 bases and J by 3 bases, with 11 bases between. The germline CDR1 and CDR2 sequences are SGHVS and FQNEAQ.

This clonotype was detected only a few times. The chain is built from TRBV7-8 and TRBJ2-5; possibly TRBD1 or TRBD2 for D (5 bases each). The CDR3 runs to 13 residues. The germline gives CDR1 SGHVS, CDR2 FQNEAQ. The V and J ends lost 1 base and 7 bases respectively, with 10 bases between them. CDR3 DNA sequence: TGTGCCAGCAGCTTAGGAGGGGCCTGGACCCAGTACTTC. Amino acid sequence: CASSLGGAWTQYF.

This clonotype has a handful of counts. The chain carries TRBV2 and TRBJ2-1; weak D call: TRBD1 (7 bases). CDR1 is SNHLY, CDR2 FYNNEI, per germline. V lost 4 bases and J 9 bases, leaving 13 bases between the germline ends. CDR3 length: 13 residues. In DNA form, the CDR3 reads TGTGCCAGCAGTGGGCAGGGGGGTGGTGAGCAGTTCTTC. Translation: CASSGQGGGEQFF. Full variable domain (rest looked up from reference TRBV2 and TRBJ2-1): EPEVTQTPSHQVTQMGQEVILRCVPISNHLYFYWYRQILGQKVEFLVSFYNNEISEKSEIFDDQFSVERPDGSNFTLKIRSTKLEDSAMYFCASSGQGGGEQFFGPGTRLTVL.

V is TRBV11-2 and J is TRBJ2-1; D call uncertain. There are 14 residues in the CDR3. V was pared by 0 bases and J by 13 bases, with 16 bases between. Germline V CDR1 and CDR2: SGHAT, FQNNGV. The CDR3 reads CASSLDSSSSGQFF. The CDR3 DNA is TGTGCCAGCAGCTTAGATTCTTCCTCCTCGGGCCAGTTCTTC.

This clonotype was observed a handful of times. The V gene is TRBV7-2, the J gene TRBJ2-2; 8 positions match TRBD2. The CDR3 is made up of 14 amino acids. V dropped 8 bases and J dropped 7; count of bases not matched to a gene: 9. In germline, CDR1 is SGHTA, CDR2 FQGNSA. CDR3 residues: CASGGTRRIGELFF. In nucleotides, the CDR3 is TGTGCCAGCGGCGGGACTAGGAGGATCGGGGAGCTGTTTTTT.